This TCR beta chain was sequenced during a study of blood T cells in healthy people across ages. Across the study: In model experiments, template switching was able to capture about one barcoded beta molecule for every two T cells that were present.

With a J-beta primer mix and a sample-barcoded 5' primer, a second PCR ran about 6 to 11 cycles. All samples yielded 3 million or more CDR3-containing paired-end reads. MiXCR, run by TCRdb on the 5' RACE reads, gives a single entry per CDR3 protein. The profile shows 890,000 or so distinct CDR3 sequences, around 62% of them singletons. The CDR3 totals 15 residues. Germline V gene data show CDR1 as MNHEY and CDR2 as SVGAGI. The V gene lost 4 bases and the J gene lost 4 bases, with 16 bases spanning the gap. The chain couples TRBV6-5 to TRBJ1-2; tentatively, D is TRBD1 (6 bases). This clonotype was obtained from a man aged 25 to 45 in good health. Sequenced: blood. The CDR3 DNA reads TGTGCCAGCAGTTCGGACGGGGGGCTCGGCTATGGCTACACCTTC. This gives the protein CASSSDGGLGYGYTF.